The rows below give T cell receptor beta chains drawn from one sample of a study of T cells in Graves' hyperthyroidism and ophthalmopathy. Using its own MiXCR run on the multiplex PCR reads, TCRdb lists one record per CDR3 protein. In the table there are a few hundred thousand distinct CDR3 sequences, 46% of which are singletons. Sequencing used peripheral blood or thyroid tissue (not recorded which). Every receptor here comes from a woman aged 18-35 years with Graves' hyperthyroidism. CDR3s include the opening cysteine and the closing phenylalanine or tryptophan. D genes are given only for firm matches. Size is stated for part of the rows, as once, few or many counts, or as a class when the clone is expanded.

j_call	d_call	v_call	clone_size	cdr3_aa	cdr3_nt
TRBJ2-7	TRBD1	TRBV29-1	once	CSPGTDYEQYF	TGCAGCCCCGGGACAGACTACGAGCAGTACTTC
TRBJ1-5	TRBD1	TRBV20-1	-	CSASRTGGNQPQHF	TGCAGTGCTTCAAGGACAGGGGGCAATCAGCCCCAGCATTTT
TRBJ1-2	TRBD1	TRBV2	-	CASSETGHGYTF	TGTGCCAGCAGTGAGACAGGGCACGGCTACACCTTC
TRBJ2-7	-	TRBV29-1	many	CSVEDGQNHEQYF	TGCAGCGTTGAAGATGGACAAAACCACGAGCAGTACTTC
TRBJ1-2	-	TRBV5-1	many	CASSWPWGNYGYTF	TGCGCCAGCAGCTGGCCTTGGGGGAACTATGGCTACACCTTC
TRBJ1-5	-	TRBV29-1	many	CSVVVQDGQPQHF	TGCAGCGTTGTGGTACAGGATGGTCAGCCCCAGCATTTT
TRBJ1-2	-	TRBV12-3/TRBV12-4	few	CASSQQSYGYTF	TGTGCCAGCAGTCAACAGAGCTATGGCTACACCTTC
TRBJ1-1	-	TRBV10-3	few	CASSSGITEAFF	TGTGCCAGCTCATCGGGAATCACTGAAGCTTTCTTT
TRBJ1-1	-	TRBV15	-	CATSSLSLNTEAFF	TGTGCCACCAGCAGCTTGAGCCTGAACACTGAAGCTTTCTTT
TRBJ1-2	-	TRBV7-9	many	CASSLGGQDGYTF	TGTGCCAGCAGCTTAGGGGGACAAGACGGCTACACCTTC
TRBJ2-5	TRBD1	TRBV15	-	CATSTLTGQETQYF	TGTGCCACCAGCACCTTGACAGGGCAAGAGACCCAGTACTTC
TRBJ2-7	-	TRBV12-3/TRBV12-4	-	CASNPGSYEQYF	TGTGCCAGCAACCCAGGGAGCTACGAGCAGTACTTC
TRBJ1-5	-	TRBV7-6	-	CASSPTAAKNQPQHF	TGTGCCAGCTCACCGACGGCAGCTAAAAATCAGCCCCAGCATTTT
TRBJ1-1	-	TRBV24-1	many	CATSDAARTKTFF	TGTGCCACCAGTGACGCCGCAAGGACGAAAACTTTCTTT
TRBJ2-7	-	TRBV2	-	CAISEHLAGVYNEQYF	TGTGCCATCAGTGAACATCTAGCAGGAGTCTACAATGAGCAGTACTTC
TRBJ2-7	-	TRBV12-3/TRBV12-4	few	CASSVEAAPGGTLSEQYF	TGTGCCAGCAGCGTAGAGGCCGCTCCTGGGGGGACGTTATCCGAGCAGTACTTC
TRBJ2-5	TRBD2	TRBV7-9	-	CASSRDGLALTETQYF	TGTGCCAGCAGCCGAGATGGACTAGCTTTGACAGAGACCCAGTACTTC
TRBJ1-4	-	TRBV2	-	CASRGLISPLNEKLFF	TGTGCCAGCAGAGGACTTATATCGCCCCTGAATGAAAAACTGTTTTTT
TRBJ1-6	-	TRBV6-5	many	CASSYAASIPLHF	TGTGCCAGCAGCTACGCGGCCTCGATACCCCTCCACTTT
TRBJ2-5	-	TRBV7-2	-	CASSQVSSRAGQETQYF	TGTGCCAGCAGCCAAGTGTCGAGTAGGGCGGGGCAAGAGACCCAGTACTTC
TRBJ2-7	TRBD2	TRBV7-2	-	CASSRAGAISYEQYF	TGTGCCAGCTCCCGTGCGGGAGCTATTTCCTACGAGCAGTACTTC
TRBJ2-5	-	TRBV7-8	many	CASSLVSSQETQYF	TGTGCCAGCAGCTTAGTGAGCAGCCAAGAGACCCAGTACTTC
TRBJ2-2	-	TRBV7-9	few	CASSRRGNTGELFF	TGTGCCAGCAGCCGAAGGGGGAACACCGGGGAGCTGTTTTTT
TRBJ2-7	-	TRBV15	many	CATSRGGQLNYEQYF	TGTGCCACCAGCAGAGGCGGACAGCTTAATTACGAGCAGTACTTC
TRBJ1-2	-	TRBV10-3	-	CAISEQGYSHGYTF	TGTGCCATCAGTGAGCAGGGTTATTCGCATGGCTACACCTTC
TRBJ1-6	-	TRBV2	once	CASSERGSDNSPLHF	TGTGCCAGCAGTGAGAGGGGCAGCGATAATTCACCCCTCCACTTT
TRBJ2-5	TRBD1	TRBV20-1	-	CSAREQGALETQYF	TGCAGTGCTAGGGAACAGGGGGCTTTGGAGACCCAGTACTTC
TRBJ1-2	TRBD1	TRBV2	once	CASSEGGTGAGDGYTF	TGTGCCAGCAGTGAAGGGGGGACAGGGGCGGGGGATGGCTACACCTTC
TRBJ2-2	TRBD2	TRBV24-1	-	CATSDLHHSGLAGTGELFF	TGTGCCACCAGTGATCTTCACCACTCAGGACTAGCGGGAACCGGGGAGCTGTTTTTT
TRBJ1-6	-	TRBV20-1	-	CSARDNSPLHF	TGCAGTGCTAGGGATAATTCACCCCTCCACTTT
TRBJ1-2	TRBD1	TRBV19	few	CASTLTGASYGYTF	TGTGCCAGTACCCTGACAGGGGCCTCCTATGGCTACACCTTC
TRBJ1-2	-	TRBV25-1	-	CASSPNRGGNYGYTF	TGTGCCAGCTCACCAAACCGGGGAGGTAACTATGGCTACACCTTC
TRBJ2-7	-	TRBV20-1	few	CSARDAQQGFDEQYF	TGCAGTGCTAGAGATGCCCAACAGGGTTTCGACGAGCAGTACTTC
TRBJ1-5	-	TRBV2	-	CAIGQGPDQPQHF	TGTGCCATCGGTCAGGGGCCGGATCAGCCCCAGCATTTT
TRBJ2-3	-	TRBV7-9	-	CASDHAGGDTQYF	TGTGCCAGCGACCACGCTGGGGGGGATACGCAGTATTTT
TRBJ2-5	-	TRBV20-1	few	CSARGEMETQYF	TGCAGTGCTAGAGGGGAGATGGAGACCCAGTACTTC
TRBJ1-6	TRBD1	TRBV20-1	many	CSARQGSDNSPLHF	TGCAGTGCACGACAGGGGTCGGATAATTCACCCCTCCACTTT
TRBJ2-2	TRBD2	TRBV6-5	-	CASSWTSGSGELFF	TGTGCCAGCAGTTGGACTAGCGGGAGCGGGGAGCTGTTTTTT
TRBJ2-5	TRBD2	TRBV11-2	-	CASSLVAGGGVGTQYF	TGTGCCAGCAGCTTAGTCGCGGGTGGGGGGGTAGGGACCCAGTACTTC
TRBJ1-5	-	TRBV29-1	-	CSVQPQHF	TGCAGCGTTCAGCCCCAGCATTTT
TRBJ1-3	-	TRBV12-3/TRBV12-4	many	CASSFSNTIYF	TGTGCCAGCAGTTTCTCAAACACCATATATTTT
TRBJ1-5	-	TRBV24-1	-	CATSDPSTDQPQHF	TGTGCCACCAGTGACCCATCAACCGATCAGCCCCAGCATTTT
TRBJ1-5	-	TRBV27	-	CASGQTLQNQPQHF	TGTGCCAGCGGTCAAACCCTGCAAAATCAGCCCCAGCATTTT
TRBJ2-5	-	TRBV2	-	CASSERRDSSLETQYF	TGTGCCAGCAGTGAAAGGCGTGATAGTAGCCTGGAGACCCAGTACTTC
TRBJ1-4	TRBD1	TRBV5-1	many	CASSSTGRHEKLFF	TGCGCCAGCAGCTCGACAGGGAGGCATGAAAAACTGTTTTTT
TRBJ1-6	-	TRBV2	many	CASSETGGYNSPLHF	TGTGCCAGCAGTGAAACGGGGGGATATAATTCACCCCTCCACTTT
TRBJ1-1	TRBD1	TRBV7-3	-	CASSDGTGGWDTEAFF	TGTGCCAGCAGTGATGGGACAGGGGGCTGGGACACTGAAGCTTTCTTT
TRBJ2-7	-	TRBV10-3	-	CASSSRDTSYEQYF	TGTGCCAGCAGTAGCCGGGACACATCGTACGAGCAGTACTTC